The T cell receptor (beta chain) under discussion was sequenced for a study of CD8 T cells in ankylosing spondylitis. CDR1 is SEHNR and CDR2 is FQNEAQ in the germline V gene (reference sequence). This CDR3 contains 12 residues. In regard to this clonotype: The antigen is undetermined. The junction does not match germline at one end; this may be a read error.

TCRdb itself ran the 5' RACE reads through MiXCR, one entry per CDR3 protein. The sample has some 200,000 distinct CDR3 sequences; 10% to 15% are singletons. Study-level points and caveats: Some of the motif variants had earlier been found in reactive arthritis patients' fluid and blood.

The chain combines TRBV7-9 with TRBJ2-3, with D perhaps given as TRBD1 or TRBD2 (5 bases each). Material for sequencing was blood, either unsorted or a sorted T cell fraction (not recorded which). The source is a male donor with ankylosing spondylitis or in good health (not recorded which). The CDR3 nucleotides read TGTGCCAGCAGCTTCGGGTGGGACGCTCCCCCCTTT. Translated, it gives CASSFGWDAPPF.